This T cell receptor (beta chain) was identified in a study of T cells in Graves' hyperthyroidism and ophthalmopathy. PBMCs were derived from about 10 ml fresh peripheral blood. Per the germline V gene, CDR1 is MNHEY and CDR2 is SMNVEV (reference sequence). J was trimmed by 1 base and V by 5 bases; bases with no gene match: 7. This CDR3 has 15 amino acids. Ten or more counts support this clonotype. Amplification of TCR beta CDR3 regions used RNA as the template. The primer set for the first-round RT-PCR of the TCR CDR3 was HTBI. A single record per CDR3 protein comes from TCRdb applying MiXCR to the multiplex PCR reads. The sample has hundreds of thousands of distinct CDR3 sequences, around 14% seen once.

Sequenced sample: blood. The source is a woman between 18 and 30 years old with Graves' hyperthyroidism. This chain uses TRBV27 with TRBJ1-2; 7 bases are a match to TRBD1. In nucleotides, the CDR3 is TGTGCCAGCAGTGCCCGGGACAGTTATAACTATGGCTACACCTTC. Translating it yields CASSARDSYNYGYTF.